This TCR beta chain derives from a study of control samples from healthy donors and cancer patients. Produced via immunoSEQ multiplex PCR; TCRdb's table is partial and in-frame only. The sample has 95,000 to 110,000 clones, around 89% seen once. Germline V gene lookup returns CDR1 SNHLY and CDR2 FYNNEI. The V and J ends lost 9 bases and 2 bases respectively, with 8 bases between them. The CDR3 loop spans 11 amino acids. The J gene is TRBJ2-7, the V gene TRBV2; unclear D gene. The sequence derives from a man between 60 and 75 years old with lung cancer. Source material: PBMCs. CDR3 nucleotide sequence: TGTGCCAGTCACGTCGCCTACGAGCAGTACTTC. Protein: CASHVAYEQYF.